In this sample, the clone carrying this TCR beta chain turned up a few times. Its antigen is as yet unknown. These data originate in a study of CD8 T cells in ankylosing spondylitis. Overall study findings and caveats: Significant enrichment of disease-linked clones was reported in matched ankylosing spondylitis synovial fluid. One TCR beta motif, made up of seven to nine highly homologous variants, appeared characteristic of ankylosing spondylitis blood. A CD8+ phenotype characterized the disease-linked clones, which were relatively rare in peripheral blood. Reactive arthritis synovial fluid and blood were previously reported to contain some motif variants.

Trimming shortened V by 3 bases and J by 2 bases, and 13 bases separated the two germline ends. The CDR3 sequence is 15 residues long. Germline lookup yields CDR1 GTSNPN and CDR2 SVGIG (reference sequence). Quantitative 5'-RACE was performed with molecular barcodes, and it yielded the TCR beta libraries. TCRdb redid the calling of the 5' RACE reads with MiXCR, one entry per CDR3 protein. Of some 700,000 distinct CDR3 sequences in the sample, 15% to 20% were seen once. The sequence derives from a male donor with ankylosing spondylitis. V usage is TRBV30 and J usage is TRBJ2-2, with D perhaps TRBD2 (6 bases). The sample comprised blood, either unsorted or a sorted T cell fraction (not recorded which). The CDR3 bases are TGTGCCTGGAGCGCCGGGACTTTAAACACCGGGGAGCTGTTTTTT. Protein product: CAWSAGTLNTGELFF.